This T cell receptor (beta chain) emerged from a study of blood T cell repertoires in COVID-19. Overall study context: There were acute and convalescent COVID-19 samples, and they came from the United States, Italy and Spain. From T cells, B-cell-depleted T cells, or PBMCs came the material, which was cDNA or gDNA.

In the original analysis: It was from reference gene primer amplification that nucleated cell counts were estimated. Method: immunoSEQ multiplex PCR; TCRdb's copy keeps in-frame clones and lacks some. V and J calls and clone size are those listed in that table; D and trimming were worked out from the DNA. Of around 240,000 clones listed, roughly 88% are singletons. The CDR3 sequence is 15 residues long. Germline V gene sequence: CDR1 LNHDA, CDR2 SQIVND (reference sequence). V gave up 9 bases and J gave up 1 base; unmatched junction bases: 9. The receptor was derived from a woman aged 40 to 50 who had recovered from COVID-19. The sequencing sample was made of peripheral blood. V usage is TRBV19 and J usage is TRBJ1-5; 7 bases map to TRBD1. CDR3 amino acids: CASRRQGRSNQPQHF. CDR3 DNA: TGTGCCAGCCGGCGACAGGGTCGAAGCAATCAGCCCCAGCATTTT.